This TCR beta chain was profiled in a study of shared clonotypes between healthy human individuals. The overall study: For every donor, three CD4 naive, three CD4 memory, two CD8 naive and one CD8 memory plates were used. General study points: Large depth notwithstanding, sorted-subset sequencing proved incomplete by rarefaction. Larger estimated richness was generally recorded for naive subsets relative to memory subsets.

The naive CD8 subset, CD45RO-negative cells positively selected for CCR7, excluded terminally differentiated effector memory CD45RA+ cells. From germline, CDR1 is SQVTM and CDR2 ANQGSEA. The CDR3 has 18 residues. The V segment lost 4 bases and the J segment 4 bases; nucleotides outside the gene matches: 19. As concerns this clone: The antigen is undetermined.

The assay ran at deep level. Clones were read by immunoSEQ multiplex PCR, and TCRdb kept only the in-frame ones, dropping some. The sample has roughly 2 million clones; about 95% are singletons. The V and J genes are TRBV29-1 and TRBJ2-1, with 7 bases aligning to TRBD1. Sequencing input: naive CD8+ T cells sorted from blood. The sequence was obtained from a young man in good health. The CDR3 spells CSVVLPFSPGTAYNEQFF. CDR3 bases: TGCAGCGTTGTGCTCCCTTTTTCGCCCGGGACAGCATACAATGAGCAGTTCTTC.